Included here is one T cell receptor (beta chain) sequence, with context. The antigen is undetermined. The sample originates from a study of OX40 agonist ivuxolimab in advanced cancers. Study background: Dose-escalation patients suffered from hepatocellular carcinoma, melanoma, renal cell or head and neck cancer. Partial responses were achieved by three patients, of whom one had hepatocellular carcinoma and two had cutaneous melanoma.

Only in-frame clones appear in the TCRdb table, and some are missing; sequencing was by immunoSEQ multiplex PCR. The sample carries roughly 70,000 clones, 85% recorded once. General study findings and limits: Some patients who did not respond also had low normalized T-cell clonal expansion. At doses 0.1 to 3.0 mg/kg, CD4+ and CD8+ clones expanded.

Per the germline V gene, CDR1 is MNHNY and CDR2 is SVGAGI (reference sequence). The CDR3 runs 14 residues. V gave up 7 bases and J gave up 4 bases, with 16 bases separating them. The chain couples TRBV6-6 to TRBJ1-1, with a weak D call TRBD1 (6 bases). Specimen: CD4+ or CD8+ T cells sorted from blood, collected in a trial of the OX40 agonist ivuxolimab. The receptor was isolated from an adult with an advanced solid tumor such as melanoma, head and neck, liver or kidney cancer. The CDR3 spells CASTLDKQGTEAFF. CDR3 bases: TGTGCCAGCACTCTTGACAAACAGGGCACTGAAGCTTTCTTT.